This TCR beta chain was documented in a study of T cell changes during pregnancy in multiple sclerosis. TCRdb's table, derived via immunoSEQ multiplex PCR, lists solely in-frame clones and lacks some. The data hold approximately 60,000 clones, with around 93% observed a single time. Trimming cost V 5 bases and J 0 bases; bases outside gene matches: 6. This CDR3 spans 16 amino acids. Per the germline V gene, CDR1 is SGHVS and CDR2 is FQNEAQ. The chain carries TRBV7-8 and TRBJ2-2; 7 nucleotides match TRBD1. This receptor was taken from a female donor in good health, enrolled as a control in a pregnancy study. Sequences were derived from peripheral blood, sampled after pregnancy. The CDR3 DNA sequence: TGTGCCAGCAGCCCAGGGCAGGGGGCGAACACCGGGGAGCTGTTTTTT. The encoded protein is CASSPGQGANTGELFF.